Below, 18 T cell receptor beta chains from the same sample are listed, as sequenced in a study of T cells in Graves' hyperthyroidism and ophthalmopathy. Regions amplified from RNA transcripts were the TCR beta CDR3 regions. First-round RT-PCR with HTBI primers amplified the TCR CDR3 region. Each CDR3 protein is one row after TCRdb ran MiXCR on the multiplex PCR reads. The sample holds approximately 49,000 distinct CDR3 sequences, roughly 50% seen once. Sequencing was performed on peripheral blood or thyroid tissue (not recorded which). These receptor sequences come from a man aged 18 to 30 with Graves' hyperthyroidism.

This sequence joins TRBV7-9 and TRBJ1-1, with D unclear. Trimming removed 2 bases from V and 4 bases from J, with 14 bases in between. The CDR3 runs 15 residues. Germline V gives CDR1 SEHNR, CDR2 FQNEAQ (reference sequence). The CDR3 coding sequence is TGTGCCAGCAGCTTAAAAGCGGGGATGAGCACTGAAGCTTTCTTT. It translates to CASSLKAGMSTEAFF.

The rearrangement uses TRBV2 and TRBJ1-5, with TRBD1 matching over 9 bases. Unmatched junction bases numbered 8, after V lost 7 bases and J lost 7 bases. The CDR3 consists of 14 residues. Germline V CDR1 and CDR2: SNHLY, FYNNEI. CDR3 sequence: CASKTGTGRQPQHF. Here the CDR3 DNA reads TGTGCCAGCAAGACCGGGACAGGGAGACAGCCCCAGCATTTT.

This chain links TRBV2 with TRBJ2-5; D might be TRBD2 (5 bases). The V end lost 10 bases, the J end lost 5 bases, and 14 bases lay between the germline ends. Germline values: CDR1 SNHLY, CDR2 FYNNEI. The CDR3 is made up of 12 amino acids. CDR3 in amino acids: CATGLGWETQYF. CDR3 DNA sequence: TGTGCCACCGGACTGGGGTGGGAGACCCAGTACTTC.

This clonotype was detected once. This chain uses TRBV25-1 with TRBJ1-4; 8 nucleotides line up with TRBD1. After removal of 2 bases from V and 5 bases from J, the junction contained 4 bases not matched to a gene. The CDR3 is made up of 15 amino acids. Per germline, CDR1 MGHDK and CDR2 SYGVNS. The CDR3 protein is CASSEDDRGNEKLFF. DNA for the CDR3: TGTGCCAGCAGTGAAGACGACAGGGGCAATGAAAAACTGTTTTTT.

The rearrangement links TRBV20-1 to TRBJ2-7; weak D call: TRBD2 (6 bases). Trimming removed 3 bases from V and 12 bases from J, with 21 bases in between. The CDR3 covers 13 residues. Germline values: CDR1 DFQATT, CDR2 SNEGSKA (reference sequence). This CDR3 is CSASEGLPSPLYF. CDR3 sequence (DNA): TGCAGTGCTAGCGAGGGACTCCCTTCCCCCCTGTACTTC.

The CDR3: CASTPRTSIYEQYF. The CDR3 coding sequence is TGTGCCAGCACCCCCCGGACTAGTATCTACGAGCAGTACTTC. V and J are TRBV7-6 and TRBJ2-7, with 7 nucleotides matching TRBD2. The CDR3 has 14 residues. V shed 7 bases and J 3 bases; nucleotides not matched to a gene: 9. The germline V gene encodes CDR1 SGHVS and CDR2 FNYEAQ.

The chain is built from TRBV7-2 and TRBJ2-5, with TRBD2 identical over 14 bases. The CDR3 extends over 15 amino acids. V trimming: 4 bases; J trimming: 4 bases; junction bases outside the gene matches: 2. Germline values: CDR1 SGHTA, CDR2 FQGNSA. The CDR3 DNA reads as TGTGCCAGCAGCTACGGACTAGCGGGGGGAGAGACCCAGTACTTC. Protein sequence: CASSYGLAGGETQYF.

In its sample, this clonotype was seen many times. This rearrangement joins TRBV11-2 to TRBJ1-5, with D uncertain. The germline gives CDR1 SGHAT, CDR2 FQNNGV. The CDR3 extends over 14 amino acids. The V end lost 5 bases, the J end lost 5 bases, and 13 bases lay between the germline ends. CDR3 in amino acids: CASSLNSVHQPQHF. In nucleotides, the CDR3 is TGTGCCAGCAGCCTCAACAGTGTTCATCAGCCCCAGCATTTT.

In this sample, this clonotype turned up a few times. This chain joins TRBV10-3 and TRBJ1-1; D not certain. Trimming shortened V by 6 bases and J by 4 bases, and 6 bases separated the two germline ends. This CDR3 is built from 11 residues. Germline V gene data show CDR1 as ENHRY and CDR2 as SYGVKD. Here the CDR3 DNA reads TGTGCCATCAGCCGGGGCACTGAAGCTTTCTTT. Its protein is CAISRGTEAFF.

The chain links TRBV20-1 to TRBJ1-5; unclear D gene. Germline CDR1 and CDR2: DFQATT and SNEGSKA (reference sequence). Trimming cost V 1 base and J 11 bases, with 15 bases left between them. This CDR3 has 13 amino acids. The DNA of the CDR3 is TGCAGTGCTAGAGTTGGGAATGAAGAGACCCAGCATTTT. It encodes CSARVGNEETQHF.

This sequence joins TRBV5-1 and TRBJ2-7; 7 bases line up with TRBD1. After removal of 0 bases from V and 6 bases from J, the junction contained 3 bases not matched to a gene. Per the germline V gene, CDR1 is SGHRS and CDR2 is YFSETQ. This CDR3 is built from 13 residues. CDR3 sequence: CASSLDGTAEQYF. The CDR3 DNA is TGCGCCAGCAGCTTGGACGGGACAGCCGAGCAGTACTTC.

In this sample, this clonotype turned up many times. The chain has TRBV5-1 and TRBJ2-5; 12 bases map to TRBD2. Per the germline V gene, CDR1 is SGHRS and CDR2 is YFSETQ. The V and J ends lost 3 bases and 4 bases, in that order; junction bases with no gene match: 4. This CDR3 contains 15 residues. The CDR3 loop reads CASSYGLAGLETQYF. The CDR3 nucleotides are TGCGCCAGCAGCTACGGACTAGCGGGGTTAGAGACCCAGTACTTC.

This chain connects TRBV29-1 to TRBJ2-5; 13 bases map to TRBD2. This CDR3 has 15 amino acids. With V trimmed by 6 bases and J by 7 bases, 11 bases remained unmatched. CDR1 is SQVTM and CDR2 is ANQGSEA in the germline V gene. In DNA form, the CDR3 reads TGCAGCGTGAGGCCCGGGACTAGCGGGATGAGGACCCAGTACTTC. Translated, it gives CSVRPGTSGMRTQYF. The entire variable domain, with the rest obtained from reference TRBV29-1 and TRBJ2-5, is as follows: SAVISQKPSRDICQRGTSLTIQCQVDSQVTMMFWYRQQPGQSLTLIATANQGSEATYESGFVIDKFPISRPNLTFSTLTVSNMSPEDSSIYLCSVRPGTSGMRTQYFGPGTRLLVL.

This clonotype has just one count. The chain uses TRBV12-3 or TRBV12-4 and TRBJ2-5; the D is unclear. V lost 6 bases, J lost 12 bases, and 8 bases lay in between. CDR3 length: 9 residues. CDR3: CASRGEEYF. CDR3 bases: TGTGCCAGCAGGGGCGAGGAGTACTTC.

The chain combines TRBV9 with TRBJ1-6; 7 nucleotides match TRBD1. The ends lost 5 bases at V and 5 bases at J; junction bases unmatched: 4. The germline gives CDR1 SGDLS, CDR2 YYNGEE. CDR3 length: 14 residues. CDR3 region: CASSEQGNNSPLHF. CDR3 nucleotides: TGTGCCAGCAGTGAACAGGGGAATAATTCACCCCTCCACTTT. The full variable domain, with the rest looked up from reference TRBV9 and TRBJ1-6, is DSGVTQTPKHLITATGQRVTLRCSPRSGDLSVYWYQQSLDQGLQFLIQYYNGEERAKGNILERFSAQQFPDLHSELNLSSLELGDSALYFCASSEQGNNSPLHFGNGTRLTVT.

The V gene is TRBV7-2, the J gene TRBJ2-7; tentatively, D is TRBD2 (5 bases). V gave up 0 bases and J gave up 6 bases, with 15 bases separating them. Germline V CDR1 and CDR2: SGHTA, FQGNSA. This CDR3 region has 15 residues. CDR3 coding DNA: TGTGCCAGCAGCTTAGCGCACCCGGGATCAGGCGAGCAGTACTTC. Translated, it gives CASSLAHPGSGEQYF.

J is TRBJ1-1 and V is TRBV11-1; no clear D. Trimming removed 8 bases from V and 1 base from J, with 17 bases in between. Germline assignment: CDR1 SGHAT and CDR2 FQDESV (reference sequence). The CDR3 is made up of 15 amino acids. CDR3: CASGPTAVQNTEAFF. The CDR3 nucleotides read TGTGCCAGCGGGCCCACGGCAGTCCAGAACACTGAAGCTTTCTTT.

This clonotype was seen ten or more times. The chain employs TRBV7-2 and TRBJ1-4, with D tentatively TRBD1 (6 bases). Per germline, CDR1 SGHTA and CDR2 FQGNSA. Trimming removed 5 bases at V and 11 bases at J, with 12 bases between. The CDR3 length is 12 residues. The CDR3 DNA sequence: TGTGCCAGCAGCCGAGGACAGTCTAAACTGTTTTTT. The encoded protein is CASSRGQSKLFF.